A single sample gave rise to the 30 T cell receptor beta chains below, sequenced in a study of blood T cell repertoires in COVID-19. The repertoire was sequenced with immunoSEQ multiplex PCR; TCRdb's copy has only in-frame clones and lacks some. This sample has some 140,000 clones, with approximately 90% found just once. The sample taken for sequencing was peripheral blood. The source of these receptors is a man aged 50-60 years with active or convalescent COVID-19.

V gene TRBV24-1 combines with J gene TRBJ2-5; D unclear. This CDR3 has 18 amino acids. Germline CDR1 KGHDR, CDR2 SFDVKD. Trimming shortened V by 3 bases and J by 1 base, and 20 bases separated the two germline ends. The CDR3 reads CATSDAKKSGTRQETQYF. The CDR3 coding sequence is TGTGCCACCAGTGATGCAAAAAAATCAGGTACCCGCCAAGAGACCCAGTACTTC.

The chain carries TRBV24-1 and TRBJ2-3; 10 nucleotides agree with TRBD1. Germline loops: CDR1 KGHDR, CDR2 SFDVKD. Germline trimming cut 4 bases from V and 3 bases from J; bases unmatched to any gene: 9. This CDR3 has 17 amino acids. CDR3 amino acids: CATSDLGDRGPTDTQYF. The CDR3, as DNA: TGTGCCACCAGTGACCTAGGAGACAGGGGGCCAACAGATACGCAGTATTTT.

V is TRBV2 and J is TRBJ1-2; TRBD1 might be the D (5 bases). The length of the CDR3 is 13 residues. The V gene lost 2 bases and the J gene lost 7 bases, with 11 bases spanning the gap. Germline V lookup: CDR1 SNHLY, CDR2 FYNNEI. The CDR3 region is CASSERGVGGYTF. CDR3 in DNA: TGTGCCAGCAGTGAACGGGGGGTGGGTGGCTACACCTTC.

The chain carries TRBV20-1 and TRBJ2-7, with 7 bases aligning to TRBD1. This CDR3 contains 15 residues. Looked up from germline, CDR1 is DFQATT and CDR2 is SNEGSKA (reference sequence). V lost 3 bases to trimming and J lost 0 bases; unmatched junction nucleotides: 8. The CDR3 loop reads CSASRDRAYSYEQYF. DNA for the CDR3: TGCAGTGCTAGTAGGGACAGAGCTTACTCCTACGAGCAGTACTTC.

The rearrangement uses TRBV15 and TRBJ1-2; 11 bases are shared with TRBD1. Germline lookup yields CDR1 LNHNV and CDR2 YYDKDF (reference sequence). The CDR3 covers 16 residues. V dropped 1 base and J dropped 6; count of bases not matched to a gene: 7. The CDR3 spells CATSRGGQGARDGYTF. The CDR3 DNA reads TGTGCCACCAGCAGAGGCGGACAGGGGGCTCGAGATGGCTACACCTTC. Supplemented by reference TRBV15 and TRBJ1-2, the full variable domain reads DAMVIQNPRYQVTQFGKPVTLSCSQTLNHNVMYWYQQKSSQAPKLLFHYYDKDFNNEADTPDNFQSRRPNTSFCFLDIRSPGLGDTAMYLCATSRGGQGARDGYTFGSGTRLTVV.

The CDR3 is CASSLVFGQYKETQYF. The CDR3 nucleotides read TGTGCCAGCAGCTTAGTATTTGGGCAGTATAAAGAGACCCAGTACTTC. This chain uses TRBV7-9 with TRBJ2-5, with D hard to call. The CDR3 runs to 16 residues. V was pared by 1 base and J by 3 bases, with 15 bases between. Germline loops: CDR1 SEHNR, CDR2 FQNEAQ (reference sequence).

This chain links TRBV19 with TRBJ2-7, with D possibly TRBD1 on 5 matching bases. The germline gives CDR1 LNHDA, CDR2 SQIVND (reference sequence). V was shortened by 5 bases and J by 1 base, with 12 bases between the two germline ends. This CDR3 region has 14 residues. CDR3 in DNA: TGTGCCAGTAGTCCGGCGACAGAGTCCTACGAGCAGTACTTC. This encodes CASSPATESYEQYF.

The chain employs TRBV6-4 and TRBJ2-4; D is perhaps TRBD1 (6 bases). From germline, CDR1 is MRHNA and CDR2 SNTAGT. This CDR3 has 15 residues. V was clipped by 4 bases and J by 0 bases, with 10 bases between them. The CDR3 sequence is CASSAAGEAKNIQYF. In DNA form, the CDR3 reads TGTGCCAGCAGTGCGGCAGGGGAAGCCAAAAACATTCAGTACTTC.

This clone was seen only once. The genes are TRBV5-1 and TRBJ2-3; TRBD2 is a possible D gene (6 bases). The V gene's germline CDR1 is SGHRS and CDR2 YFSETQ. The CDR3 contains 16 residues. The germline V and J ends were trimmed by 1 base and 1 base, with 13 bases remaining between them. The chain's CDR3 is CASSLKVGEGTDTQYF. CDR3 in DNA: TGCGCCAGCAGCTTGAAGGTGGGGGAGGGCACAGATACGCAGTATTTT. The full variable domain, with the rest looked up from reference TRBV5-1 and TRBJ2-3, is KAGVTQTPRYLIKTRGQQVTLSCSPISGHRSVSWYQQTPGQGLQFLFEYFSETQRNKGNFPGRFSGRQFSNSRSEMNVSTLELGDSALYLCASSLKVGEGTDTQYFGPGTRLTVL.

This clone showed up just a few times. The chain couples TRBV5-1 to TRBJ1-1; the match to TRBD1 covers 10 bases. This CDR3 comprises 15 residues. In germline, CDR1 is SGHRS, CDR2 YFSETQ. With V trimmed by 3 bases and J by 4 bases, 6 bases remained unmatched. CDR3 DNA: TGCGCCAGCAGCTCAGATGGACAGGGGGTCACTGAAGCTTTCTTT. This gives the protein CASSSDGQGVTEAFF.

The chain carries TRBV6-1 and TRBJ1-6; 8 nucleotides line up with TRBD1. Germline V lookup: CDR1 MNHNS, CDR2 SASEGT. The CDR3 covers 18 residues. J was trimmed by 9 bases and V by 1 base; bases with no gene match: 14. The CDR3 DNA sequence: TGTGCCAGCAGTGAAGGAGACAGGGGACGTTATCTCAGTTCACCCCTCCACTTT. It codes for CASSEGDRGRYLSSPLHF.

The chain is built from TRBV5-4 and TRBJ1-2, with D perhaps matching TRBD1 (5 bases). The germline V gene encodes CDR1 SGHNT and CDR2 YYREEE (reference sequence). V was clipped by 0 bases and J by 4 bases, with 13 bases between them. CDR3 size: 15 residues. The CDR3 DNA is TGTGCCAGCAGCTTGGGTAGGGGCCAAACCTATGGCTACACCTTC. Its protein product is CASSLGRGQTYGYTF.

The V call is TRBV3-1 (or the pseudogene TRBV3-2), the J call TRBJ1-4; 9 positions agree with TRBD1. In germline, CDR1 is LGHDT, CDR2 YNNKEL (reference sequence). This CDR3 region has 15 residues. V lost 4 bases to trimming and J lost 8 bases; unmatched junction nucleotides: 8. CDR3 sequence: CASSPQGAWGEKLFF. The DNA for the CDR3 is TGTGCCAGCAGCCCACAGGGGGCGTGGGGAGAAAAACTGTTTTTT.

The count of this clone is one. The rearrangement uses TRBV14 and TRBJ2-7; 10 bases are a match to TRBD2. The CDR3 has 15 amino acids. Germline V lookup: CDR1 SGHDN, CDR2 FVKESK. The junction had 4 bases not matched to a gene; V was cut back by 1 base and J by 4 bases. DNA for the CDR3: TGTGCCAGCAGCCAAGTAGCTAGCGGGGGATACGAGCAGTACTTC. Protein sequence: CASSQVASGGYEQYF.

The chain combines TRBV18 with TRBJ1-4; 12 positions match TRBD1. In germline, CDR1 is KGHSH, CDR2 LQKENI. V gave up 6 bases and J gave up 3 bases; unmatched junction bases: 5. The CDR3 has 16 amino acids. CDR3 amino acids: CASSPGTGGPNEKLFF. CDR3 nucleotides: TGTGCCAGCTCTCCAGGGACAGGGGGCCCTAATGAAAAACTGTTTTTT.

The gene calls are TRBV19 and TRBJ2-5; no firm D call. CDR3 length equals 14 residues. V was shortened by 3 bases and J by 0 bases, with 8 bases between the two germline ends. Germline loops: CDR1 LNHDA, CDR2 SQIVND (reference sequence). In nucleotides, the CDR3 is TGTGCCAGTAGTATCGCAGGCTACCAAGAGACCCAGTACTTC. It encodes CASSIAGYQETQYF.

J is TRBJ1-6 and V is TRBV27; D ambiguous. The V and J ends lost 5 bases and 7 bases respectively, with 12 bases between them. Germline V gene lookup returns CDR1 MNHEY and CDR2 SMNVEV (reference sequence). The CDR3 consists of 14 residues. The CDR3 coding sequence is TGTGCCAGCAGTCCTGACCAGGTGAATTCACCCCTCCACTTT. Translating gives CASSPDQVNSPLHF.

The gene calls are TRBV5-1 and TRBJ2-1; D remains unclear. V lost 3 bases and J 1 base, leaving 8 bases between the germline ends. Germline assignment: CDR1 SGHRS and CDR2 YFSETQ. CDR3 length equals 14 residues. The CDR3 sequence: CASSSPSSYNEQFF. CDR3 in DNA: TGCGCCAGCAGCTCCCCCTCTTCCTACAATGAGCAGTTCTTC.

A remark on this clone: One end of the junction does not line up with germline, which may come from a read error. CDR3 coding DNA: TGTGCCAGCAGTGCACAGGTGAAAACTGAAGCTTTCTTT. The encoded protein is CASSAQVKTEAFF. V gene TRBV25-1 combines with J gene TRBJ1-1; tentatively, D is TRBD1 (5 bases). The CDR3 runs to 13 residues. Germline loops: CDR1 MGHDK, CDR2 SYGVNS.

The chain uses TRBV28 and TRBJ2-3; 11 nucleotides agree with TRBD2. With V trimmed by 7 bases and J by 3 bases, 6 bases remained unmatched. CDR1 MDHEN and CDR2 SYDVKM come from the germline V gene. The CDR3 totals 15 residues. In DNA form, the CDR3 reads TGTGCCAGCAAAATAGCGGGAGGGCCGACAGATACGCAGTATTTT. As protein: CASKIAGGPTDTQYF.

The chain combines TRBV7-9 with TRBJ2-5; D remains ambiguous. The CDR3 sequence is 14 residues long. Germline V CDR1 and CDR2: SEHNR, FQNEAQ (reference sequence). V was trimmed by 3 bases and J by 0 bases, leaving 8 bases between them. CDR3 DNA: TGTGCCAGCAGCTTTCTAGACTACCAAGAGACCCAGTACTTC. Its translation: CASSFLDYQETQYF.

The rearrangement links TRBV5-4 to TRBJ1-2; 7 bases line up with TRBD1. Germline assignment: CDR1 SGHNT and CDR2 YYREEE (reference sequence). After removal of 4 bases from V and 2 bases from J, the junction contained 2 bases not matched to a gene. The CDR3 consists of 13 residues. The DNA for the CDR3 is TGTGCCAGCAGCCCGACAGGGAACTATGGCTACACCTTC. Its translation: CASSPTGNYGYTF.

The V gene is TRBV3-1 (or the pseudogene TRBV3-2), the J gene TRBJ2-7; 9 bases align to TRBD2. This CDR3 contains 15 residues. V was clipped by 4 bases and J by 6 bases; unmatched bases: 10. Germline V gene sequence: CDR1 LGHDT, CDR2 YNNKEL (reference sequence). The CDR3 protein is CASSRSGGPALEQYF. The CDR3 DNA is TGTGCCAGCAGCCGTAGCGGGGGCCCGGCTCTCGAGCAGTACTTC.

This clone was picked up one time. The chain combines TRBV4-1 with TRBJ2-5; perhaps TRBD1 as D (6 bases). Looked up from germline, CDR1 is MGHRA and CDR2 is YSYEKL. With 0 bases removed from V and 1 base from J, the gap between germline ends came to 12 bases. This CDR3 is 16 amino acids long. CDR3 region: CASSQDRGGFQETQYF. CDR3 bases: TGCGCCAGCAGCCAAGATCGTGGGGGCTTCCAAGAGACCCAGTACTTC.

The chain combines TRBV5-4 with TRBJ2-7; D perhaps matches TRBD2 (7 bases). Germline V CDR1 and CDR2: SGHNT, YYREEE (reference sequence). This CDR3 is 15 amino acids long. Between the trimmed V and J ends, which lost 4 bases and 3 bases, there was a span of 17 bases. This CDR3 is CASSGWGGRNYEQYF. The CDR3 DNA sequence: TGTGCCAGCAGCGGCTGGGGGGGCCGAAACTACGAGCAGTACTTC.

For this clone: The sample has other DNA sequences that encode this CDR3 too. The gene calls are TRBV18 and TRBJ2-5; TRBD1 is a possible D gene (5 bases). CDR1 is KGHSH, CDR2 LQKENI, per germline. Between the trimmed V and J ends, which lost 2 bases and 2 bases, there was a span of 6 bases. The CDR3 loop spans 13 amino acids. The CDR3 loop is CASSPRGQETQYF. DNA of the CDR3: TGTGCCAGCTCACCAAGGGGACAAGAGACCCAGTACTTC.

V is TRBV2 and J is TRBJ2-2; a possible D gene is TRBD2 (5 bases). V lost 2 bases and J lost 4, with 11 bases in between. This CDR3 contains 15 residues. From germline, CDR1 is SNHLY and CDR2 FYNNEI. CDR3 coding DNA: TGTGCCAGCAGTGAAACTAGGCTGATCACCGGGGAGCTGTTTTTT. Translating gives CASSETRLITGELFF.

This clone appeared a few times. The rearrangement links TRBV10-3 to TRBJ1-5, with D perhaps matching TRBD1 (6 bases). The CDR3 is 14 residues long. The V and J ends lost 5 bases and 7 bases respectively, with 15 bases between them. The germline gives CDR1 ENHRY, CDR2 SYGVKD. The DNA for the CDR3 is TGTGCCATCAGTACCGGGGGGGCAAGACAGCCCCAGCATTTT. This gives the protein CAISTGGARQPQHF.

The rearrangement uses TRBV4-3 and TRBJ2-3; 14 bases line up with TRBD2. The germline V gene encodes CDR1 LGHNA and CDR2 YSLEER. With V trimmed by 0 bases and J by 1 base, 9 bases remained unmatched. CDR3 length: 20 amino acids. The CDR3 nucleotides read TGCGCCAGCAGCCAAGACCCCGGGACTAGCGGGGGTCCCCGCACAGATACGCAGTATTTT. This codes for CASSQDPGTSGGPRTDTQYF.

The chain carries TRBV3-1 (or the pseudogene TRBV3-2) and TRBJ2-3; 10 bases match TRBD2. Germline V gene lookup returns CDR1 LGHDT and CDR2 YNNKEL (reference sequence). J lost 1 base, V lost 0 bases, and 10 bases had no gene match. The CDR3 is 19 residues long. CDR3 residues: CASSQDWLAGAFGTDTQYF. The CDR3 region has the DNA TGTGCCAGCAGCCAAGATTGGCTAGCGGGAGCCTTCGGCACAGATACGCAGTATTTT.